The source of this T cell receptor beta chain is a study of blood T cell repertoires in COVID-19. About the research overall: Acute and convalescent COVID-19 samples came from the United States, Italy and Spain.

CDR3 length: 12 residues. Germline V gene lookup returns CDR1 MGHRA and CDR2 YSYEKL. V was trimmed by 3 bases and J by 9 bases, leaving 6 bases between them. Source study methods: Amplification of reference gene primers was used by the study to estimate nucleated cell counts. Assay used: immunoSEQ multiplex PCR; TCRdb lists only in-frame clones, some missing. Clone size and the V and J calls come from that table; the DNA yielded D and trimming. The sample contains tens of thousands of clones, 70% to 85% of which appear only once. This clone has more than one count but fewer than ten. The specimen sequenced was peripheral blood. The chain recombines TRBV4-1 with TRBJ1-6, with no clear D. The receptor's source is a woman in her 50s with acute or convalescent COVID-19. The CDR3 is CASSHPRSPLHF. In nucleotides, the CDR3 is TGCGCCAGCAGCCACCCCCGTTCACCCCTCCACTTT.